The clone carrying this TCR delta chain was observed a handful of times. The protein TCRdb gives is from a much larger clone and does not agree with this DNA's translation at residue 18, likely a read error; the protein shown here comes from the DNA. The data were taken from a study of γδ T cells in repeated Plasmodium falciparum infection. TCRdb used CATT to re-call clones from the multiplex PCR reads. The sample contains around 82,000 delta-chain clones, about 1.5% of which appear only once. This TCR was sampled from a pool of human donors (malaria-infected and uninfected, not separated). Source material: gamma-delta T cells from blood.

The CDR3 sequence: CALGELDGFPTAGGWSTGKLIF. For the CDR3, the DNA is TGTGCTCTTGGGGAACTAGATGGTTTTCCTACGGCTGGGGGATGGAGCACCGGTAAACTCATCTTT. The chain combines TRDV1 with TRDJ1, with 9 bases fitting TRDD3. The CDR3 runs 22 residues. CDR1 is TSWWSYY, CDR2 QGS, per germline.